This is a list of T cell receptor beta chains from one sample in a study of CD8+ T cells in alopecia areata. Libraries were prepared by immunoSEQ multiplex PCR; TCRdb keeps only in-frame clonotypes and omits some of them. The table includes about 200,000 clones, 58% detected once. Specimen: CD4+ T cells sorted from blood, collected at week 24, from a patient treated with tofacitinib. These receptors originate from a human donor with alopecia areata. CDR3s include the opening cysteine and the closing phenylalanine or tryptophan. The D gene is left open where the match is weak. Rows may omit the clone size; those that give it use once, few, many or a size class.

cdr3_nt cdr3_aa j_call d_call v_call clone_size
TGCAGCGTCTACGACCCTCCCAATCAGCCCCAGCATTTT CSVYDPPNQPQHF TRBJ1-5 . TRBV29-1 few
TGTGCCAGCAGTTACTCGAGTTTGAGCGAGACCCAGTACTTC CASSYSSLSETQYF TRBJ2-5 . TRBV6-5 .
TGTGCCAGCAGTTACGAGGCAGGGAGATTGAACACTGAAGCTTTCTTT CASSYEAGRLNTEAFF TRBJ1-1 . TRBV6-5 once
TGCGCCAGCAGCTCCCAAGGCCGCCAAGAGACCCAGTACTTC CASSSQGRQETQYF TRBJ2-5 . TRBV5-1 few
TGTGCCAGCAGCCCCACCCCCGACGGCTACGAGCAGTACTTC CASSPTPDGYEQYF TRBJ2-7 . TRBV9 .
TGTGCCAGCAGCGCCCGACAGCGCTACTATGGCTACACCTTC CASSARQRYYGYTF TRBJ1-2 . TRBV7-9 .
TGTGCCAGCAGCGTTAGCGGGGGGGCAGCCACCGGGGAGCTGTTTTTT CASSVSGGAATGELFF TRBJ2-2 TRBD2 TRBV9 .
TGTGCCAGCAGCTTGGTATTAGCGGGGGCCCTCGGGGATGAGCAGTTCTTC CASSLVLAGALGDEQFF TRBJ2-1 TRBD2 TRBV5-6 few
TGTGCCAGTAGTAGAGGGGATAGAGGAAACATTCAGTACTTC CASSRGDRGNIQYF TRBJ2-4 . TRBV19 .
TGTGCCAGCAGCCTCGACGGGGGGTCGAACACCGGGGAGCTGTTTTTT CASSLDGGSNTGELFF TRBJ2-2 TRBD2 TRBV7-9 few
TGTGCCAGCAGCTCCGGGGACTATTCATCTTTTCGTGAGTTCTTC CASSSGDYSSFREFF TRBJ2-1 TRBD2 TRBV7-9 .
TGTGCCAGCAGTCCCTCGGCGGCACAGGGGTTTGGCTACACCTTC CASSPSAAQGFGYTF TRBJ1-2 TRBD1 TRBV6-6 few
TGTGCCAGCAGACAGGGGACACATCAGCCCCAGCATTTT CASRQGTHQPQHF TRBJ1-5 TRBD1 TRBV7-2 .
TGCAGCGTGGCGGGACAGGGGTTAGAAGGCTACACCTTC CSVAGQGLEGYTF TRBJ1-2 TRBD1 TRBV29-1 few
TGTGCCAGCAGCTTGGTGGGACAGGGTCAGCCCCAGCATTTT CASSLVGQGQPQHF TRBJ1-5 TRBD1 TRBV5-5 .
TGTGCCAGCAGCTTCCCCGGAAACTACGAGCAGTACTTC CASSFPGNYEQYF TRBJ2-7 . TRBV7-2 .
TGCGCCAGCAGCGCCCGAGGGGGCGTGGGCACAGATACGCAGTATTTT CASSARGGVGTDTQYF TRBJ2-3 TRBD1 TRBV4-1 .
TGTGCCACCTCAGGGGGTGTGGCAGGGAGGGAGACCCAGTACTTC CATSGGVAGRETQYF TRBJ2-5 . TRBV7-2 .
TGTGCCAGCAGCCCCGGGACAGGGGGAGGTGGCTACACCTTC CASSPGTGGGGYTF TRBJ1-2 TRBD1 TRBV7-2 .
TGCGCCAGCAGCTTGTGGGACAGGTCGACCGGGGAGCTGTTTTTT CASSLWDRSTGELFF TRBJ2-2 TRBD1 TRBV5-1 .